The 10 T cell receptor beta chains below were found in one sample sequenced in a study of a mutant IDH1 vaccine in newly diagnosed glioma. The antigens these receptors bind are not known. Profiling relied on immunoSEQ multiplex PCR, and the TCRdb table lists in-frame clones only, not all of them. Of fewer than 150,000 clones in the sample, almost 90% are singletons; the top ten hold 0.55% to 0.7%. The time point denotes: week 11, during vaccination. Each vaccine dose was 300 ug of mutant IDH1 20-mer peptide, with topical imiquimod. Sequencing used PBMCs, obtained from a glioma patient whose treatment included an IDH1 peptide vaccine. These receptors were taken from a woman aged 45-65 years with glioma.

The J gene is TRBJ2-7, the V gene TRBV7-8, with TRBD1 matching over 8 bases. V gave up 5 bases and J gave up 3 bases; unmatched junction bases: 9. Germline assignment: CDR1 SGHVS and CDR2 FQNEAQ. CDR3 length: 15 amino acids. CDR3 amino acids: CASSRTTGVGYEQYF. The CDR3 DNA reads TGTGCCAGCAGCCGGACGACAGGGGTCGGCTACGAGCAGTACTTC. Full variable domain (remainder filled in from reference TRBV7-8 and TRBJ2-7): GAGVSQSPRYKVAKRGQDVALRCDPISGHVSLFWYQQALGQGPEFLTYFQNEAQLDKSGLPSDRFFAERPEGSVSTLKIQRTQQEDSAVYLCASSRTTGVGYEQYFGPGTRLTVT.

This chain connects TRBV9 to TRBJ1-3, with TRBD1 matching over 7 bases. Germline trimming cut 2 bases from V and 0 bases from J; bases unmatched to any gene: 8. Germline loops: CDR1 SGDLS, CDR2 YYNGEE. CDR3 length: 17 residues. CDR3 in amino acids: CASSVVGDSYSGNTIYF. CDR3 DNA sequence: TGTGCCAGCAGCGTGGTGGGGGACAGTTACTCTGGAAACACCATATATTTT.

The chain uses TRBV5-6 and TRBJ1-1; D is unclear. This CDR3 comprises 12 residues. The germline V and J ends were trimmed by 4 bases and 3 bases, with 7 bases remaining between them. Germline values: CDR1 SGHDT, CDR2 YYEEEE. The CDR3 sequence: CASSRRYTEAFF. CDR3 coding DNA: TGTGCCAGCAGCCGACGGTACACTGAAGCTTTCTTT.

This clone was recorded only once. V gene TRBV6-1 combines with J gene TRBJ1-5; 10 bases are shared with TRBD1. After removal of 2 bases from V and 2 bases from J, the junction contained 9 bases not matched to a gene. This CDR3 spans 18 amino acids. Looked up from germline, CDR1 is MNHNS and CDR2 is SASEGT. CDR3 loop: CASSELETGGIGNQPQHF. DNA of the CDR3: TGTGCCAGCAGTGAACTGGAGACAGGGGGCATCGGCAATCAGCCCCAGCATTTT.

V usage is TRBV15 and J usage is TRBJ1-6, with TRBD1 identical over 8 bases. The CDR3 consists of 15 residues. Germline values: CDR1 LNHNV, CDR2 YYDKDF (reference sequence). V shed 6 bases and J 7 bases; nucleotides not matched to a gene: 8. The CDR3 reads CATSHDGQGNSPLHF. The DNA of the CDR3 is TGTGCCACCAGTCACGACGGACAGGGCAATTCACCCCTCCACTTT.

The chain couples TRBV4-1 to TRBJ2-6; 10 bases are a match to TRBD1. V lost 4 bases and J lost 2; bases outside the gene matches: 20. This CDR3 has 22 amino acids. Germline V gene data show CDR1 as MGHRA and CDR2 as YSYEKL. The CDR3 protein is CASSLAAPLLDRGSPGANVLTF. DNA of the CDR3: TGCGCCAGCAGCCTCGCCGCCCCCCTCTTGGACAGGGGGTCTCCTGGGGCCAACGTCCTGACTTTC.

About this clone itself: One end of the junction does not line up with germline, which may come from a read error. The genes are TRBV7-7 and TRBJ2-2; 8 nucleotides line up with TRBD1. The CDR3 has 15 residues. In germline, CDR1 is SSHAT, CDR2 FNYEAQ (reference sequence). The CDR3 spells CASSQGQGPTGELFF. In DNA form, the CDR3 reads TGTGCTAGCAGCCAAGGACAGGGCCCCACCGGGGAGCTGTTTTTT.

The chain combines TRBV19 with TRBJ1-2; 9 bases are shared with TRBD1. Germline lookup yields CDR1 LNHDA and CDR2 SQIVND (reference sequence). J was trimmed by 2 bases and V by 6 bases; bases with no gene match: 10. The CDR3 covers 16 residues. For the CDR3, the DNA is TGTGCCAGTAGGCATTCCGGGACAGGGCCGAACTATGGCTACACCTTC. Protein sequence: CASRHSGTGPNYGYTF.

This clone was seen a handful of times. The chain has TRBV30 and TRBJ2-7; weak D call: TRBD1 (7 bases). The CDR3 covers 12 residues. V lost 3 bases and J 3 bases, leaving 9 bases between the germline ends. The germline CDR1 and CDR2 sequences are GTSNPN and SVGIG (reference sequence). CDR3 in DNA: TGTGCCTGGAGGCAGGGGGGCTACGAGCAGTACTTC. Translation gives CAWRQGGYEQYF.

Regarding this clone: The junction shows a germline mismatch at one end, possibly a read error. The rearrangement links TRBV7-9 to TRBJ2-7, with a weak D call TRBD2 (5 bases). The CDR3 has 12 amino acids. Germline V CDR1 and CDR2: SEHNR, FQNEAQ (reference sequence). In DNA, the CDR3 is TGTGCCAGCAGCCTAGCCAGTGGCGAGCAGTACTTC. This translates into CASSLASGEQYF.